Each of the 12 T cell receptor beta chains below was sequenced from the same sample in a study of graft-versus-host responses after intestinal transplantation. Graft tissue processing released intraepithelial and lamina propria lymphocytes. Measured with immunoSEQ multiplex PCR; TCRdb has only the in-frame clones, and not every one. The table shows under 75,000 clones, with under 90% occurring only once. The sample in question was ileum tissue, obtained about 350 days after transplant. These receptors were collected from a human patient who received an intestinal transplant, so some T cells may come from the graft donor.

The V gene is TRBV7-2, the J gene TRBJ1-2; 8 bases agree with TRBD1. Germline-derived CDR1 and CDR2 are SGHTA and FQGNSA. The CDR3 has 15 amino acids. The V segment lost 3 bases and the J segment 3 bases; nucleotides outside the gene matches: 6. The CDR3 DNA follows: TGTGCCAGCAGCTTCGGACAGGGTGAGGACTATGGCTACACCTTC. It codes for CASSFGQGEDYGYTF.

This chain links TRBV4-1 with TRBJ2-3; D perhaps matches TRBD2 (5 bases). The CDR3 covers 14 residues. V dropped 4 bases and J dropped 3 bases, with 11 bases sitting between them. The V gene's germline CDR1 is MGHRA and CDR2 YSYEKL. The CDR3 coding sequence is TGCGCCAGCAGCCTCACTACGGGGACAGATACGCAGTATTTT. Protein product: CASSLTTGTDTQYF.

The gene calls are TRBV18 and TRBJ2-2; D is ambiguous. CDR3 size: 12 residues. V was clipped by 6 bases and J by 1 base, with 3 bases between them. Germline values: CDR1 KGHSH, CDR2 LQKENI. CDR3 sequence: CASSRNTGELFF. The CDR3 nucleotides are TGTGCCAGCTCCCGGAACACCGGGGAGCTGTTTTTT. Full variable domain (missing parts from reference TRBV18 and TRBJ2-2): NAGVMQNPRHLVRRRGQEARLRCSPMKGHSHVYWYRQLPEEGLKFMVYLQKENIIDESGMPKERFSAEFPKEGPSILRIQQVVRGDSAAYFCASSRNTGELFFGEGSRLTVL.

The genes are TRBV5-1 and TRBJ1-1, with TRBD1 matching 9 bases. Germline values: CDR1 SGHRS, CDR2 YFSETQ. The CDR3 is 15 residues long. Trimming cost V 2 bases and J 4 bases; bases outside gene matches: 6. CDR3 in DNA: TGCGCCAGCAGCTTCGGGACAGGGAAGGTCACTGAAGCTTTCTTT. Its translation is CASSFGTGKVTEAFF.

This sequence joins TRBV6-5 and TRBJ1-2; D remains ambiguous. The CDR3 is 14 amino acids. Germline lookup yields CDR1 MNHEY and CDR2 SVGAGI. Between the trimmed V and J ends, which lost 2 bases and 4 bases, there was a span of 11 bases. The CDR3 sequence: CASSYTTATYGYTF. For the CDR3, the DNA is TGTGCCAGCAGTTACACCACAGCCACCTATGGCTACACCTTC.

V gene TRBV6-6 combines with J gene TRBJ2-1, with D uncertain. The CDR3 sequence is 14 residues long. Trimming shortened V by 0 bases and J by 2 bases, and 5 bases separated the two germline ends. Looked up from germline, CDR1 is MNHNY and CDR2 is SVGAGI (reference sequence). The CDR3 sequence: CASSYSSTYNEQFF. CDR3 sequence (DNA): TGTGCCAGCAGTTACTCGAGCACCTACAATGAGCAGTTCTTC.

The rearrangement links TRBV6-5 to TRBJ2-7, with 9 bases aligning to TRBD1. Germline V CDR1 and CDR2: MNHEY, SVGAGI. CDR3 length: 14 residues. V lost 4 bases, J lost 1 base, and 2 bases stayed unmatched. This chain's CDR3 is CASSWTGDSYEQYF. The CDR3 coding sequence is TGTGCCAGCAGTTGGACAGGGGATTCCTACGAGCAGTACTTC.

This sequence joins TRBV6-5 and TRBJ1-2; 10 bases match TRBD1. The CDR3 length is 14 residues. The germline V gene has CDR1 MNHEY and CDR2 SVGAGI. J was trimmed by 6 bases and V by 2 bases; bases with no gene match: 3. The CDR3, as DNA: TGTGCCAGCAGTTACGAGGGGACAGGGGATGGCTACACCTTC. Its protein is CASSYEGTGDGYTF.

This sequence joins TRBV5-1 and TRBJ2-5; the match to TRBD2 covers 15 bases. The CDR3 runs to 17 residues. Looked up from germline, CDR1 is SGHRS and CDR2 is YFSETQ. V shed 4 bases and J 4 bases; nucleotides not matched to a gene: 8. The chain's CDR3 is CASSIRQGLAGGETQYF. The CDR3 region has the DNA TGCGCCAGCAGCATCAGACAGGGACTAGCGGGAGGAGAGACCCAGTACTTC. Based on the CDR3 plus reference TRBV5-1 and TRBJ2-5, the full variable domain is KAGVTQTPRYLIKTRGQQVTLSCSPISGHRSVSWYQQTPGQGLQFLFEYFSETQRNKGNFPGRFSGRQFSNSRSEMNVSTLELGDSALYLCASSIRQGLAGGETQYFGPGTRLLVL.

This chain's CDR3 is CASSAGTGTQYF. The CDR3 DNA reads TGTGCCAGCAGCGCCGGGACGGGGACGCAGTATTTT. The chain employs TRBV5-6 and TRBJ2-3; either TRBD1 or TRBD2 may fit D (5 bases each). V was pared by 4 bases and J by 9 bases, with 12 bases between. The CDR3 is made up of 12 amino acids. The V gene's germline CDR1 is SGHDT and CDR2 YYEEEE.

The chain couples TRBV27 to TRBJ1-1; the D is unclear. Per the germline V gene, CDR1 is MNHEY and CDR2 is SMNVEV (reference sequence). The CDR3 runs 13 residues. V gave up 0 bases and J gave up 3 bases, with 5 bases separating them. CDR3 loop: CASSLSADTEAFF. The DNA of the CDR3 is TGTGCCAGCAGTTTATCCGCGGACACTGAAGCTTTCTTT.

The genes are TRBV4-1 and TRBJ2-7, with D maybe TRBD2 (6 bases). V lost 0 bases and J 3 bases, leaving 12 bases between the germline ends. Per the germline V gene, CDR1 is MGHRA and CDR2 is YSYEKL. There are 15 residues in the CDR3. The CDR3 sequence is CASSQEWRVSYEQYF. The CDR3 bases are TGCGCCAGCAGCCAAGAATGGAGGGTAAGCTACGAGCAGTACTTC.